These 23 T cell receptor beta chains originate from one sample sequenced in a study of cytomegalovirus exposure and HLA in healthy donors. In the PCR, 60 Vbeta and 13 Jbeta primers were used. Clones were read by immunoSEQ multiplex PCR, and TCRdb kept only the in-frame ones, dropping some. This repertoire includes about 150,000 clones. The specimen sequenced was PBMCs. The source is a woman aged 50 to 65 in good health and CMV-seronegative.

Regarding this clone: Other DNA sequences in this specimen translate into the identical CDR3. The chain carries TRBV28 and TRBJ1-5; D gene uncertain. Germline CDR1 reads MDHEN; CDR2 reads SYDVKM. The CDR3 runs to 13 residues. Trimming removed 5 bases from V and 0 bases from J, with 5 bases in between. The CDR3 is CASSLYSNQPQHF. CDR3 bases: TGTGCCAGCAGTCTTTATAGCAATCAGCCCCAGCATTTT.

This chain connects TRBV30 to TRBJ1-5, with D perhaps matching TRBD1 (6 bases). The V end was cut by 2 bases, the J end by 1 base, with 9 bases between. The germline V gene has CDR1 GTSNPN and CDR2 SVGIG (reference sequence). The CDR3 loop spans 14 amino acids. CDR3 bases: TGTGCCTGGAGTAACAGGGTCAGCAATCAGCCCCAGCATTTT. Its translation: CAWSNRVSNQPQHF.

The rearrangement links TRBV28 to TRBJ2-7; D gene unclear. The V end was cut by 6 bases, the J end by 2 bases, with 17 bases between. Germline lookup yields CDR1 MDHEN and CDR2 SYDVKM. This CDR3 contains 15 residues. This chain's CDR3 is CASSPSPQRPYEQYF. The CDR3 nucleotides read TGTGCCAGCAGCCCGTCTCCCCAGCGACCCTACGAGCAGTACTTC.

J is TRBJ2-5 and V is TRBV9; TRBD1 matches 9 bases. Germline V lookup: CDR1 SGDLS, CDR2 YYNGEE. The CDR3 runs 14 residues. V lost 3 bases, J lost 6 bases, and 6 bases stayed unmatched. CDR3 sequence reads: CASSGVQGAKTQYF. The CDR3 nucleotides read TGTGCCAGCAGCGGAGTACAGGGGGCAAAGACCCAGTACTTC.

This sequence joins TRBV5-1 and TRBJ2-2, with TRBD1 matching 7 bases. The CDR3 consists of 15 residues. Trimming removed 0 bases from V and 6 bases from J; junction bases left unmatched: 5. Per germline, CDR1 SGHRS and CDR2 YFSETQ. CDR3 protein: CASSLGRGPSGELFF. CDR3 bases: TGCGCCAGCAGCTTGGGTAGGGGGCCGTCCGGGGAGCTGTTTTTT.

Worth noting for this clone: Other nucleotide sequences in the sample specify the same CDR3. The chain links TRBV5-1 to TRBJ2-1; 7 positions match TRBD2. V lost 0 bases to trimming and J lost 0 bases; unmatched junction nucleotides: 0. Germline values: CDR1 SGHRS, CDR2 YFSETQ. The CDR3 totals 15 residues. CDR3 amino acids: CASSLGTSSYNEQFF. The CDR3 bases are TGCGCCAGCAGCTTGGGGACTAGCTCCTACAATGAGCAGTTCTTC.

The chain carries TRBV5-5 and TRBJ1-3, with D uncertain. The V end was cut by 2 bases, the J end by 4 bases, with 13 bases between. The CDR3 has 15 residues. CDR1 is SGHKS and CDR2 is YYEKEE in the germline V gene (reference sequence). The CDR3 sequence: CASSLNGPEGNTIYF. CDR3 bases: TGTGCCAGCAGCTTAAACGGCCCGGAGGGAAACACCATATATTTT.

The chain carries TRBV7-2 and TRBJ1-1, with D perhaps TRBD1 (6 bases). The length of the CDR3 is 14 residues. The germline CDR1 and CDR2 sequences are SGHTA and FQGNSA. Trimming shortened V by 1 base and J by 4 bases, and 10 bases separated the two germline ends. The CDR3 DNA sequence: TGTGCCAGCAGCTTAGACTACAGGGCCACTGAAGCTTTCTTT. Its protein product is CASSLDYRATEAFF. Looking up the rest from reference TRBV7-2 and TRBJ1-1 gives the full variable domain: GAGVSQSPSNKVTEKGKDVELRCDPISGHTALYWYRQSLGQGLEFLIYFQGNSAPDKSGLPSDRFSAERTGGSVSTLTIQRTQQEDSAVYLCASSLDYRATEAFFGQGTRLTVV.

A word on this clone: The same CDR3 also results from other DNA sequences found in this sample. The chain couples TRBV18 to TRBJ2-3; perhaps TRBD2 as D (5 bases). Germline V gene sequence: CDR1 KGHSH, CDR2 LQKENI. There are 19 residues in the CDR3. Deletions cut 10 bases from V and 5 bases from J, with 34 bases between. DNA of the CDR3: TGTGCCACTCCCCCTCTAATTGGAGAGGGAGTCATTAAGGGAGATACGCAGTATTTT. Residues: CATPPLIGEGVIKGDTQYF.

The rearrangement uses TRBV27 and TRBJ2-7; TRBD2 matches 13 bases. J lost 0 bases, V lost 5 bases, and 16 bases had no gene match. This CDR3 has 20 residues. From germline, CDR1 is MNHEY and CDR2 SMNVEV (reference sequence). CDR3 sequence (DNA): TGTGCCAGCAGTCCCAATCGACTAGCGGGAGGCCGAACCTCCTCCTACGAGCAGTACTTC. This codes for CASSPNRLAGGRTSSYEQYF.

The CDR3 is CASSIDRWQGKVNTEAFF. CDR3 sequence (DNA): TGTGCCAGTAGTATAGATCGCTGGCAGGGGAAGGTGAACACTGAAGCTTTCTTT. The chain combines TRBV19 with TRBJ1-1, with a possible D match to TRBD1 (6 bases). The CDR3 has 18 amino acids. Deletions cut 0 bases from V and 0 bases from J, with 17 bases between. Germline V CDR1 and CDR2: LNHDA, SQIVND (reference sequence).

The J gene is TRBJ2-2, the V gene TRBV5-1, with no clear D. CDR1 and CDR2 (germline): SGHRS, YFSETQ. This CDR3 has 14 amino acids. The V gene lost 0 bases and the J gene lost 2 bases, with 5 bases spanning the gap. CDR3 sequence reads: CASSLETNTGELFF. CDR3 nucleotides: TGCGCCAGCAGCTTGGAAACTAACACCGGGGAGCTGTTTTTT.

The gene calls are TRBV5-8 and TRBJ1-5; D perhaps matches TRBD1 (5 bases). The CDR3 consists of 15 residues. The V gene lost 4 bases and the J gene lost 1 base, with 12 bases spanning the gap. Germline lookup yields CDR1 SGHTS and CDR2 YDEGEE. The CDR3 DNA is TGTGCCAGCAGCCCCCAAGGACAAAGCAATCAGCCCCAGCATTTT. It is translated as CASSPQGQSNQPQHF.

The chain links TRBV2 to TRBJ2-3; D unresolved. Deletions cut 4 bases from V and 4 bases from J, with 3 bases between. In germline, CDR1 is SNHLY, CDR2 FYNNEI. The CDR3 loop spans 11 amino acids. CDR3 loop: CASSAADTQYF. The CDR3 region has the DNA TGTGCCAGCAGTGCTGCAGATACGCAGTATTTT.

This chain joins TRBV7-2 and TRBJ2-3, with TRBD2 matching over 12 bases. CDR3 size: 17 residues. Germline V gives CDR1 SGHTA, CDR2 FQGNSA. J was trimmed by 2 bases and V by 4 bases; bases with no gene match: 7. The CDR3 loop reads CASSSRTSGTPTDTQYF. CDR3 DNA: TGTGCCAGCAGCTCGCGGACTAGCGGGACCCCCACAGATACGCAGTATTTT.

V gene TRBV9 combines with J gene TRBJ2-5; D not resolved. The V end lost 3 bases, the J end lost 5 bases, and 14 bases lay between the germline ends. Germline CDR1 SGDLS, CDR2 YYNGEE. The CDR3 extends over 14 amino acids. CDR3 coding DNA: TGTGCCAGCAGCGCCTCGTGGGTCGGGGAGACCCAGTACTTC. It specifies CASSASWVGETQYF.

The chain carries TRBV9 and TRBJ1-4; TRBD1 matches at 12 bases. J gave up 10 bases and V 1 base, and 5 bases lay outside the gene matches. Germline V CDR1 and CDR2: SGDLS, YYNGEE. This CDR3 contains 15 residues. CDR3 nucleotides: TGTGCCAGCAGCGTATCCGGGACAGGGGGCGCAAAACTGTTTTTT. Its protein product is CASSVSGTGGAKLFF.

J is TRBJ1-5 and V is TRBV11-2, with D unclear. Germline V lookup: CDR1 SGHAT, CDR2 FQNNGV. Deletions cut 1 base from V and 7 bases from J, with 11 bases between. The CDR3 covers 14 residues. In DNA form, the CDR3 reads TGTGCCAGCAGCTTAGGGGCCTCTACGCAGCCCCAGCATTTT. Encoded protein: CASSLGASTQPQHF.

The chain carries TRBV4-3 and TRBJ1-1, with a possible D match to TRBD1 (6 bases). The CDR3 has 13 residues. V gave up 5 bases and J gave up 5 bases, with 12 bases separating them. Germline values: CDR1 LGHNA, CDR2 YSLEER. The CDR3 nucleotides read TGCGCCAGCAGCTTACAGGGACGGACTGAAGCTTTCTTT. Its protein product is CASSLQGRTEAFF.

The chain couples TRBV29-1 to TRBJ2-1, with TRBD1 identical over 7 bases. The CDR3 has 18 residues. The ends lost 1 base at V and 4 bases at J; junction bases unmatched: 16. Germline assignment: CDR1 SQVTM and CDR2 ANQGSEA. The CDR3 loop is CSVEALHTTDRPYNEQFF. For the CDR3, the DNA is TGCAGCGTTGAAGCTCTGCACACAACGGACAGGCCTTACAATGAGCAGTTCTTC.

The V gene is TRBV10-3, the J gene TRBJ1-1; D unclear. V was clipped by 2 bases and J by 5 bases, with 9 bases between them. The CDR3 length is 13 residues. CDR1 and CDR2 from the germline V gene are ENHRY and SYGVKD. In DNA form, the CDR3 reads TGTGCCATCAGTGAGATAGGGAGGACTGAAGCTTTCTTT. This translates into CAISEIGRTEAFF.

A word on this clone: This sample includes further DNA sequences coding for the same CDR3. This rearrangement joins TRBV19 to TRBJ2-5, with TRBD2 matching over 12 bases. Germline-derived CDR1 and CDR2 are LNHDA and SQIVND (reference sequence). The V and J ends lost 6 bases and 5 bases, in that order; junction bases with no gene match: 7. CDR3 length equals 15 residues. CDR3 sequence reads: CASSPGLAGRETQYF. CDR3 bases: TGTGCCAGTAGCCCCGGACTAGCGGGGAGGGAGACCCAGTACTTC.

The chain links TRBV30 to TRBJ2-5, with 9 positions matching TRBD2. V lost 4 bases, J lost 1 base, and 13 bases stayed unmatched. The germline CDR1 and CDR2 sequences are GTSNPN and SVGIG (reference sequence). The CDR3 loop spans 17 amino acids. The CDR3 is CAWTQGTSGYRQETQYF. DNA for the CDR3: TGTGCCTGGACCCAGGGCACTAGCGGGTACCGCCAAGAGACCCAGTACTTC.